These T cell receptor beta chains were read from a single sample in a study of T cell changes during pregnancy in multiple sclerosis. Data came from immunoSEQ multiplex PCR; TCRdb stores just in-frame clones and leaves some out. The data show 40,000 to 55,000 clones, approximately 92% seen once. The sample taken for sequencing was peripheral blood. The receptors here all came from a female donor with multiple sclerosis, enrolled in a pregnancy study. Each CDR3 is given with its conserved first and last residue. Each record gives: clone size, D gene, V gene, J gene, CDR3 DNA, CDR3 protein. A D gene is named only where the DNA matches it firmly. Size is stated for part of the rows, as once, few or many counts, or as a class when the clone is expanded.

.	TRBD1	TRBV12-5	TRBJ1-1	TGTGCTAGTGGTATAGACAGGGCCGTCAACACTGAAGCTTTCTTT	CASGIDRAVNTEAFF
.	.	TRBV30	TRBJ1-1	TGTGCCTGGAGTCAGTTAAGGTACACTGAAGCTTTCTTT	CAWSQLRYTEAFF
.	.	TRBV5-8	TRBJ1-2	TGTGCCAGCAGCCCCCCGGCCCCCTCCTTCTATGGCTACACCTTC	CASSPPAPSFYGYTF
.	TRBD1	TRBV19	TRBJ2-5	TGTGCCAGTACCGCTCTGGGACAGGGTGGAGAGACCCAGTACTTC	CASTALGQGGETQYF
.	.	TRBV27	TRBJ2-1	TGTGCCAGCAGTTTGGAATGGCCTGCTAGTGAGCGTCTACACAATGAGCAGTTCTTC	CASSLEWPASERLHNEQFF
.	TRBD1	TRBV9	TRBJ2-7	TGTGCCAGCAGCGCCCAGGGACAGGACTACGAGCAGTACTTC	CASSAQGQDYEQYF
.	.	TRBV4-3	TRBJ1-2	TGCGCCAGCAGCCAAGGCGTGGGAATTAACTATGGCTACACCTTC	CASSQGVGINYGYTF
.	.	TRBV10-3	TRBJ2-7	TGTGCCATCAGGCAAAAAGCCGACAGCCTCACCTACGAGCAGTACTTC	CAIRQKADSLTYEQYF
.	.	TRBV5-1	TRBJ1-5	TGCGCCATCGTGGGGACGGCGTATCAGCCCCAGCATTTT	CAIVGTAYQPQHF
.	.	TRBV2	TRBJ2-3	TGTGCCGCGTTCCCGCGCTGGTCAGATACGCAGTATTTT	CAAFPRWSDTQYF
.	.	TRBV7-2	TRBJ2-6	TGTGCCAGCAGCTTAGATGGGCGTCCTGGGGCCAACGTCCTGACTTTC	CASSLDGRPGANVLTF
once	.	TRBV10-1	TRBJ2-1	TGCGCCAGCAGTGACTCGGGACTTCTCTACAATGAGCAGTTCTTC	CASSDSGLLYNEQFF
.	TRBD2	TRBV9	TRBJ2-1	TGTGCCAGCAGCGTAGGACTAGCGGATAATGAGCAGTTCTTC	CASSVGLADNEQFF
.	.	TRBV6-1	TRBJ2-7	TGTGCCAGCAGTGAAGTTGGACTCCCATATCCCTACGAGCAGTACTTC	CASSEVGLPYPYEQYF
.	.	TRBV29-1	TRBJ2-3	TGCAGCGTTGACAGCACAGATACGCAGTATTTT	CSVDSTDTQYF
.	.	TRBV11-1	TRBJ2-3	TGTGCCAGCAGCTGGGGCCCAGATACGCAGTATTTT	CASSWGPDTQYF
.	.	TRBV7-2	TRBJ2-7	TGTGCCAGCAGAAAAGGGCTCTACGAGCAGTACTTC	CASRKGLYEQYF
.	.	TRBV6-5	TRBJ2-5	TGTGCCAGCAGTTACTCCGGTCAAAGGGAGACCCAGTACTTC	CASSYSGQRETQYF
.	.	TRBV12-5	TRBJ2-3	TGTGCTAGTGGTTTCACGCGGGCAGATACGCAGTATTTT	CASGFTRADTQYF
.	TRBD2	TRBV6-6	TRBJ2-7	TGTGCCAGCAGCCGAGGGACTAGCGGGAGTTACGAGCAGTACTTC	CASSRGTSGSYEQYF
.	TRBD1	TRBV28	TRBJ1-4	TGTGCCAGCAGACACCCGGGACAGGGGGCCGAAAAACTGTTTTTT	CASRHPGQGAEKLFF
.	TRBD1	TRBV18	TRBJ1-4	TGTGCCAGCTCACCCTCGACAGGGGGCCGAGGAGAAAAACTGTTTTTT	CASSPSTGGRGEKLFF
few	.	TRBV4-1	TRBJ2-6	TGCGCCAGCAGCCAATACAAGGACTTCTCTGGGGCCAACGTCCTGACTTTC	CASSQYKDFSGANVLTF
.	.	TRBV9	TRBJ1-1	TGTGCCAGCAGCGTACAGAGTGTGAACACTGAAGCTTTCTTT	CASSVQSVNTEAFF
.	TRBD2	TRBV19	TRBJ2-7	TGTGCCAGTAGTATTATAGCGGGAGGATTTTACGAGCAGTACTTC	CASSIIAGGFYEQYF
.	.	TRBV11-2	TRBJ1-1	TGTGCCAGCAGCTCTGGGACGGCGAGGAACACTGAAGCTTTCTTT	CASSSGTARNTEAFF
.	.	TRBV7-2	TRBJ1-5	TGTGCCAGCAGCTTAGATGATCAGCCCCAGCATTTT	CASSLDDQPQHF
.	.	TRBV2	TRBJ2-1	TGTGCCAGCATAGGGACCTACAATGAGCAGTTCTTC	CASIGTYNEQFF
.	TRBD2	TRBV5-5	TRBJ2-7	TGTGCCAGCAGCGGACTAGCGGGAGGAAACTACGAGCAGTACTTC	CASSGLAGGNYEQYF
.	TRBD2	TRBV2	TRBJ2-6	TGTGCCAGCAGTGAGGTAGCGGGAGGGCCTGGGGCCAACGTCCTGACTTTC	CASSEVAGGPGANVLTF
.	.	TRBV6-5	TRBJ2-3	TGTGCCAGCAGTTACACCAGCAGCCGTTACACAGATACGCAGTATTTT	CASSYTSSRYTDTQYF
.	.	TRBV2	TRBJ2-3	TGTGCCAGCAGTTTTAGCCCAGATACGCAGTATTTT	CASSFSPDTQYF
.	TRBD1	TRBV5-4	TRBJ1-4	TGTGCCAGCAGCTTGGCCGCAGGGGGATCTGAAAAACTGTTTTTT	CASSLAAGGSEKLFF
.	.	TRBV4-3	TRBJ2-5	TGCGCCAGCAGCCAAGATGGGGCAGGGCGCCTTCAAGAGACCCAGTACTTC	CASSQDGAGRLQETQYF
.	.	TRBV5-4	TRBJ2-3	TGTGCCAGCAGCTTGCCCCGGGACACAGATACGCAGTATTTT	CASSLPRDTDTQYF
.	.	TRBV13	TRBJ2-1	TGTGCCAGCAGCCTGCGGGGTGAGCAGTTCTTC	CASSLRGEQFF
.	.	TRBV5-6	TRBJ2-7	TGTGCCAGCAGCTCCAGGAACGAGCAGTACTTC	CASSSRNEQYF
few	.	TRBV7-9	TRBJ2-7	TGTGCCAGCAGCTTAGAGCGGTACGAGCAGTACTTC	CASSLERYEQYF
.	TRBD1	TRBV28	TRBJ1-2	TGTGCCAGCAGTCCAGGACAGGTTCCCGGCTACACCTTC	CASSPGQVPGYTF
once	.	TRBV14	TRBJ2-1	TGTGCCAGCAGCCAAGATTTCGCAGATCCCGAGCAGTTCTTC	CASSQDFADPEQFF
once	TRBD1	TRBV5-5	TRBJ1-4	TGTGCCAGCAGCTTGGGTGACAGGGCAACTAATGAAAAACTGTTTTTT	CASSLGDRATNEKLFF
.	.	TRBV2	TRBJ2-7	TGTGCCAGCAGTGACTTGGGCTTAGGGGAGCAGTACTTC	CASSDLGLGEQYF
.	.	TRBV18	TRBJ1-1	TGTGCCAGCTCACCTCTTCGACAAGACATGAACACTGAAGCTTTCTTT	CASSPLRQDMNTEAFF
.	.	TRBV5-1	TRBJ1-1	TGCGCCAGCAGCTTGGCTTTGAACACTGAAGCTTTCTTT	CASSLALNTEAFF
.	.	TRBV2	TRBJ2-3	TGTGCCAGCAGTGAATGGCGTCCCGGGGAAGATACGCAGTATTTT	CASSEWRPGEDTQYF
.	.	TRBV2	TRBJ1-2	TGTGCCAGCAGTGAGGCCCTCTATGGCTACACCTTC	CASSEALYGYTF
.	.	TRBV29-1	TRBJ2-1	TGCAGCGTTGAACCTTTCGGAGGCTATGAGCAGTTCTTC	CSVEPFGGYEQFF
.	.	TRBV28	TRBJ1-5	TGTGCCAGCAGTCCACACCCCTCCCTAACAGGGAGGTATCAGCCCCAGCATTTT	CASSPHPSLTGRYQPQHF
.	TRBD2	TRBV29-1	TRBJ2-3	TGCAGCGTGATGAGGACTAGCGGGGACACAGATACGCAGTATTTT	CSVMRTSGDTDTQYF
.	TRBD2	TRBV12-5	TRBJ2-3	TGTGCTAGTGGTTTGGGGACTAGCGGGAGGAGCACAGATACGCAGTATTTT	CASGLGTSGRSTDTQYF
.	.	TRBV6-5	TRBJ2-7	TGTGCCAGCAGTGGAGGTTGGGTCTCCTACGAGCAGTACTTC	CASSGGWVSYEQYF
.	TRBD1	TRBV30	TRBJ2-6	TGTGCCTGGATGTTGAGAGGGGGCTTGTCTGGGGCCAACGTCCTGACTTTC	CAWMLRGGLSGANVLTF
once	.	TRBV10-3	TRBJ2-1	TGTGCCATCAGTGAGTCCGGGGGCGATGAGCAGTTCTTC	CAISESGGDEQFF